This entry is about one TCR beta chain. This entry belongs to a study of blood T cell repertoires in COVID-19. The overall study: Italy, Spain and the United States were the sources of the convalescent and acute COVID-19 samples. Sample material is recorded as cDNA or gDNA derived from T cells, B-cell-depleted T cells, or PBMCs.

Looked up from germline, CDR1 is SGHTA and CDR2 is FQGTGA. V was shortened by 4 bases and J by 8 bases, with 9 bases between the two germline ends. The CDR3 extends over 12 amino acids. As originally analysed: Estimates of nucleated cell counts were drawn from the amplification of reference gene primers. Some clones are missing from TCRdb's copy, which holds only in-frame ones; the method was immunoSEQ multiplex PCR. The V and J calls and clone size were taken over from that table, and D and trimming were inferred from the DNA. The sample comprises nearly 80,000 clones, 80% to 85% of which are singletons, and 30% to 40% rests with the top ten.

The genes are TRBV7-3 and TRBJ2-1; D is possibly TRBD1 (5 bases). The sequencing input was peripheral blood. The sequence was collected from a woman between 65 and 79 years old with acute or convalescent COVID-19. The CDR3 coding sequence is TGTGCCAGCAGCTCGCAGGGTGATGAGCAGTTCTTC. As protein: CASSSQGDEQFF.